This passage covers 5 T cell receptor beta chains from one sample sequenced in a study of cytomegalovirus exposure and HLA in healthy donors. PCR employed 60 Vbeta and 13 Jbeta primers. Some clones are missing from TCRdb's copy, which holds only in-frame ones; the method was immunoSEQ multiplex PCR. The table records about 31,000 clones, around nine tenths of them present only once. Sequencing used PBMCs. These receptors originate from a boy younger than 18 in good health and CMV-seronegative.

This sequence joins TRBV18 and TRBJ2-2, with 13 bases matching TRBD2. Looked up from germline, CDR1 is KGHSH and CDR2 is LQKENI. This CDR3 is built from 18 residues. The ends lost 0 bases at V and 4 bases at J; junction bases unmatched: 5. The CDR3 coding sequence is TGTGCCAGCTCACCACCAGGACTAGCGGGGGTGATCACCGGGGAGCTGTTTTTT. Translated: CASSPPGLAGVITGELFF.

The gene calls are TRBV5-6 and TRBJ1-5, with unresolved D. The CDR3 covers 13 residues. Trimming shortened V by 4 bases and J by 4 bases, and 9 bases separated the two germline ends. The V gene's germline CDR1 is SGHDT and CDR2 YYEEEE. The CDR3 DNA follows: TGTGCCAGCAGCCCTCGGTCAAATCAGCCCCAGCATTTT. Translated, it gives CASSPRSNQPQHF.

The J gene is TRBJ2-1, the V gene TRBV5-1; 9 bases match TRBD2. Germline V lookup: CDR1 SGHRS, CDR2 YFSETQ. The CDR3 is 14 residues long. Trimming removed 0 bases from V and 9 bases from J; junction bases left unmatched: 4. The CDR3 DNA reads as TGCGCCAGCAGCTTGGCTAGCGGGGCGTCTGAGCAGTTCTTC. Residues: CASSLASGASEQFF.

This clone was observed once. CDR3 amino acids: CASSEGQVSYNEQFF. The CDR3 nucleotides are TGTGCCAGCAGTGAGGGACAGGTCTCCTACAATGAGCAGTTCTTC. The chain combines TRBV6-1 with TRBJ2-1; 8 bases agree with TRBD1. The germline CDR1 and CDR2 sequences are MNHNS and SASEGT. The CDR3 has 15 amino acids. V dropped 3 bases and J dropped 0; count of bases not matched to a gene: 1.

The rearrangement joins TRBV5-4 to TRBJ2-1; 9 nucleotides align to TRBD2. The CDR3 runs to 15 residues. V lost 4 bases, J lost 6 bases, and 8 bases stayed unmatched. Germline-derived CDR1 and CDR2 are SGHNT and YYREEE (reference sequence). The CDR3 loop is CASSPWTSELNEQFF. The CDR3 coding sequence is TGTGCCAGCAGCCCCTGGACTAGCGAGCTCAATGAGCAGTTCTTC.